The clone carrying this T cell receptor (beta chain) rates as medium-sized (0.01 to 0.1%). Its target is not known. Clones were sequenced by immunoSEQ multiplex PCR, and TCRdb holds only the in-frame ones, with some missing. The sample lists about 62,000 clones; more than 70% were seen once. Every patient was affected by relapse after autologous stem cell transplantation, while exposure to brentuximab vedotin was not uniform. The data belong to a study of PD-1 blockade in classical Hodgkin lymphoma. Trimming removed 6 bases from V and 2 bases from J; junction bases left unmatched: 2. This CDR3 has 13 amino acids. Germline-derived CDR1 and CDR2 are SNHLY and FYNNEI. Broader study findings: The authors excluded patients who started nivolumab under 1 year after ASCT. Possibly reflecting disease activity or prior therapy, repertoire differences have causes that remain undefined. Newly diagnosed patients reportedly had lower baseline TCR diversity than healthy donors. TCR diversity rose significantly by C4D1 in CD4+ but not CD8+ cells.

The chain employs TRBV2 and TRBJ1-2, with 8 bases lining up with TRBD1. Sample: peripheral blood mononuclear cells (PBMCs), taken at baseline. The TCR was taken from a human donor with classical Hodgkin lymphoma. The CDR3 nucleotides read TGTGCCAGCAGAGGGGACAGGAACTATGGCTACACCTTC. Translated: CASRGDRNYGYTF.